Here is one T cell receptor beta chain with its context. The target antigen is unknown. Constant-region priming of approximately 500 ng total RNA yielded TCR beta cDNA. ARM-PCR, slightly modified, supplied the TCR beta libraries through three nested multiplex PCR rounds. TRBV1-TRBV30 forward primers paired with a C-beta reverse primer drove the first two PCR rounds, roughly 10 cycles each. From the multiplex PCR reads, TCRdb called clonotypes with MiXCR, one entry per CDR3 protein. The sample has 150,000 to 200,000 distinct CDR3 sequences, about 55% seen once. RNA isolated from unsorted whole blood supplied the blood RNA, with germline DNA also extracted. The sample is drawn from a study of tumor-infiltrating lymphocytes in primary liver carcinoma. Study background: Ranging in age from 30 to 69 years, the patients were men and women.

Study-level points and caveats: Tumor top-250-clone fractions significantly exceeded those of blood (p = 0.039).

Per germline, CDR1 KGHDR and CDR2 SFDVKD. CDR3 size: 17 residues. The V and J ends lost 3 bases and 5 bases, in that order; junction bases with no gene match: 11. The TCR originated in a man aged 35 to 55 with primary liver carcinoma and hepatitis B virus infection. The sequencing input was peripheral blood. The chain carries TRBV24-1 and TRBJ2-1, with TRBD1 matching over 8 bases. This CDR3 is CATSDGPGGATHNEQFF. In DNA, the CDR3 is TGTGCCACCAGTGATGGCCCAGGGGGCGCGACTCACAATGAGCAGTTCTTC.